This T cell receptor beta chain was sequenced in a study of shared clonotypes between healthy human individuals. Broader study findings: Sampling covered blood only; tissue repertoires likely differ.

On this clone: Its antigen is undetermined.

The run depth of the assay was deep. Assay used: immunoSEQ multiplex PCR; TCRdb lists only in-frame clones, some missing. The sample has millions of clones, more than 85% seen once. Looked up from germline, CDR1 is SQVTM and CDR2 is ANQGSEA. V lost 7 bases and J 0 bases, leaving 9 bases between the germline ends. The CDR3 spans 12 residues. The receptor was derived from a man younger than 30 in good health. Some clones in this sample may be carry-over from other donors' samples. The V call is TRBV29-1, the J call TRBJ1-1; no firm D call. What was sequenced was naive CD4+ T cells from PBMCs. Subset of the sample: CD45RA+ positively selected. CDR3: CSAHRLNTEAFF. The CDR3 DNA reads TGCAGCGCACACAGATTGAACACTGAAGCTTTCTTT.